These 30 T cell receptor beta chains share one sample of origin, sequenced in a study of blood T cell repertoires in COVID-19. Libraries were prepared by immunoSEQ multiplex PCR; TCRdb keeps only in-frame clonotypes and omits some of them. The sample includes some 300,000 clones, nearly 90% seen only once; the top ten take less than 9.5%. The sample was PBMCs or T cells enriched from blood (not recorded which). These receptors all come from a woman in her thirties who had recovered from COVID-19.

The chain employs TRBV7-2 and TRBJ2-1; D possibly corresponds to TRBD2 (5 bases). In germline, CDR1 is SGHTA, CDR2 FQGNSA. The CDR3 runs 15 residues. With 3 bases removed from V and 0 bases from J, the gap between germline ends came to 9 bases. The CDR3 DNA is TGTGCCAGCAGCTTCGAGGGAAACTCCTACAATGAGCAGTTCTTC. Its protein product is CASSFEGNSYNEQFF. Full variable domain (rest looked up from reference TRBV7-2 and TRBJ2-1): GAGVSQSPSNKVTEKGKDVELRCDPISGHTALYWYRQSLGQGLEFLIYFQGNSAPDKSGLPSDRFSAERTGGSVSTLTIQRTQQEDSAVYLCASSFEGNSYNEQFFGPGTRLTVL.

The CDR3 coding sequence is TGTGCCGGCCCCCGGGAAGGCTACAATGAGCAGTTCTTC. Translating it yields CAGPREGYNEQFF. The V call is TRBV7-9, the J call TRBJ2-1; D is perhaps TRBD2 (5 bases). This CDR3 comprises 13 residues. Per germline, CDR1 SEHNR and CDR2 FQNEAQ (reference sequence). Trimming took 11 bases from V and 3 from J, leaving 14 bases between them.

The chain employs TRBV18 and TRBJ2-5; 8 positions match TRBD2. This CDR3 has 16 residues. Germline V lookup: CDR1 KGHSH, CDR2 LQKENI. V lost 3 bases, J lost 2 bases, and 8 bases stayed unmatched. The CDR3 region has the DNA TGTGCCAGCTCACCCCTCGAGACTAGCGTGCAAGAGACCCAGTACTTC. This encodes CASSPLETSVQETQYF.

The CDR3 sequence: CASSRTGAGELFF. The CDR3 nucleotides are TGTGCCAGCAGCCGGACAGGGGCCGGGGAGCTGTTTTTT. The J gene is TRBJ2-2, the V gene TRBV11-3; 9 bases line up with TRBD1. From germline, CDR1 is SGHNT and CDR2 YENEEA. The CDR3 spans 13 residues. V dropped 5 bases and J dropped 6; count of bases not matched to a gene: 1.

The chain carries TRBV29-1 and TRBJ1-3, with D perhaps TRBD1 (5 bases). Germline-derived CDR1 and CDR2 are SQVTM and ANQGSEA. V was shortened by 3 bases and J by 1 base, with 10 bases between the two germline ends. This CDR3 is 14 amino acids long. CDR3 amino acids: CSVERGLSGNTIYF. CDR3 DNA: TGCAGCGTTGAGCGGGGCCTGTCTGGAAACACCATATATTTT.

This clone was recorded once. This rearrangement joins TRBV9 to TRBJ2-3; 8 positions match TRBD2. The V and J ends lost 0 bases and 6 bases, in that order; junction bases with no gene match: 12. Germline lookup yields CDR1 SGDLS and CDR2 YYNGEE. This CDR3 is 17 amino acids long. CDR3 region: CASSVAGGTRDEDTQYF. As DNA, the CDR3 is TGTGCCAGCAGCGTAGCCGGGGGGACTAGGGATGAGGATACGCAGTATTTT.

This clone was observed a single time. The chain links TRBV11-2 to TRBJ2-1, with TRBD2 as a possible D gene (5 bases). The CDR3 loop spans 12 amino acids. Per the germline V gene, CDR1 is SGHAT and CDR2 is FQNNGV. V lost 4 bases and J lost 9, with 10 bases in between. DNA of the CDR3: TGTGCCAGCAGCTCGGCTGCGGGTGAGCAGTTCTTC. This translates into CASSSAAGEQFF.

The gene calls are TRBV6-5 and TRBJ1-4; 7 bases are shared with TRBD1. Trimming removed 5 bases from V and 7 bases from J; junction bases left unmatched: 10. CDR3 length: 15 residues. From germline, CDR1 is MNHEY and CDR2 SVGAGI. This chain's CDR3 is CASSPLQGVGEKLFF. The CDR3 nucleotides read TGTGCCAGCAGTCCCCTTCAGGGGGTAGGTGAAAAACTGTTTTTT.

The gene calls are TRBV28 and TRBJ1-2, with 8 positions matching TRBD1. From germline, CDR1 is MDHEN and CDR2 SYDVKM. This CDR3 is 14 amino acids long. V shed 3 bases, J shed 4 bases, and the junction held 4 bases outside the gene matches. CDR3 DNA sequence: TGTGCCAGCAGTTTTCAGGGGGCCCGCTATGGCTACACCTTC. It specifies CASSFQGARYGYTF.

The V and J genes are TRBV3-1 (or the pseudogene TRBV3-2) and TRBJ1-4; 9 nucleotides agree with TRBD1. The V segment lost 5 bases and the J segment 7 bases; nucleotides outside the gene matches: 5. The CDR3 totals 14 residues. The germline V gene has CDR1 LGHDT and CDR2 YNNKEL (reference sequence). In DNA, the CDR3 is TGTGCCAGCAGCGAAGGACAGGGGATTGAAAAACTGTTTTTT. Amino acid sequence: CASSEGQGIEKLFF.

The chain couples TRBV5-4 to TRBJ2-7; 7 bases are shared with TRBD1. With V trimmed by 4 bases and J by 6 bases, 10 bases remained unmatched. This CDR3 has 14 residues. Germline CDR1 and CDR2: SGHNT and YYREEE (reference sequence). Here the CDR3 DNA reads TGTGCCAGCAGCCCCCCCAGGGGGAGTAGCGAGCAGTACTTC. This sequence encodes CASSPPRGSSEQYF. Complete variable domain (other parts from reference TRBV5-4 and TRBJ2-7): ETGVTQSPTHLIKTRGQQVTLRCSSQSGHNTVSWYQQALGQGPQFIFQYYREEENGRGNFPPRFSGLQFPNYSSELNVNALELDDSALYLCASSPPRGSSEQYFGPGTRLTVT.

V and J are TRBV5-1 and TRBJ1-2; D is undetermined. CDR3 size: 12 residues. Germline-derived CDR1 and CDR2 are SGHRS and YFSETQ. V lost 0 bases and J lost 8, with 8 bases in between. The CDR3 DNA follows: TGCGCCAGCAGCTTGGACAGAAGCGGCTACACCTTC. Its translation is CASSLDRSGYTF. The entire variable domain, with the rest obtained from reference TRBV5-1 and TRBJ1-2, is as follows: KAGVTQTPRYLIKTRGQQVTLSCSPISGHRSVSWYQQTPGQGLQFLFEYFSETQRNKGNFPGRFSGRQFSNSRSEMNVSTLELGDSALYLCASSLDRSGYTFGSGTRLTVV.

The chain recombines TRBV5-1 with TRBJ2-6; a possible D gene is TRBD2 (7 bases). V shed 2 bases and J shed 1 base, with 13 bases lying between them. Germline values: CDR1 SGHRS, CDR2 YFSETQ. The CDR3 has 17 residues. The CDR3 nucleotides read TGCGCCAGCAGCTTTCAGGGGAGGGAATCTGGGGCCAACGTCCTGACTTTC. Translating gives CASSFQGRESGANVLTF.

This rearrangement joins TRBV27 to TRBJ2-7, with TRBD1 matching over 8 bases. Trimming cost V 5 bases and J 9 bases; bases outside gene matches: 30. The CDR3 has 20 residues. The germline CDR1 and CDR2 sequences are MNHEY and SMNVEV (reference sequence). As DNA, the CDR3 is TGTGCCAGCAGTGCAGACAGGGGATCAGGTCCTACCATTTATTCTATGTGGCAGTACTTC. It codes for CASSADRGSGPTIYSMWQYF.

The chain is built from TRBV19 and TRBJ1-1, with TRBD1 as a possible D gene (6 bases). The length of the CDR3 is 12 residues. Germline assignment: CDR1 LNHDA and CDR2 SQIVND (reference sequence). The germline V and J ends were trimmed by 6 bases and 10 bases, with 15 bases remaining between them. CDR3 protein: CASRTQGSPAFF. DNA of the CDR3: TGTGCCAGTAGAACACAGGGTTCCCCAGCTTTCTTT.

The gene calls are TRBV11-2 and TRBJ2-5, with D perhaps TRBD1 (5 bases). CDR1 is SGHAT, CDR2 FQNNGV, per germline. This CDR3 region has 14 residues. V was pared by 3 bases and J by 1 base, with 9 bases between. The CDR3, as DNA: TGTGCCAGCAGCTTCGTCGACAGCCAAGAGACCCAGTACTTC. This encodes CASSFVDSQETQYF.

The sample holds one count of this clone. V is TRBV9 and J is TRBJ1-2; the match to TRBD1 covers 12 bases. Trimming cost V 0 bases and J 7 bases; bases outside gene matches: 4. This CDR3 is 15 amino acids long. The germline V gene has CDR1 SGDLS and CDR2 YYNGEE. CDR3 DNA sequence: TGTGCCAGCAGCGTAGCGGGACAGGGGGCCTTTGGCTACACCTTC. Protein: CASSVAGQGAFGYTF.

The table lists this clone with a count of one. This sequence joins TRBV4-2 and TRBJ2-1, with TRBD1 as a possible D gene (6 bases). This CDR3 comprises 15 residues. V lost 1 base, J lost 7 bases, and 14 bases lay in between. CDR1 LGHNA and CDR2 YNFKEQ come from the germline V gene. The DNA for the CDR3 is TGTGCCAGCAGCCAAGTAGGAACAGGGTGGAATGAGCAGTTCTTC. It translates to CASSQVGTGWNEQFF.

This clone showed up just a few times. J is TRBJ2-1 and V is TRBV5-4, with 11 bases that match TRBD2. The CDR3 loop spans 16 amino acids. V gave up 3 bases and J gave up 0 bases; unmatched junction bases: 2. CDR1 is SGHNT and CDR2 is YYREEE in the germline V gene (reference sequence). The CDR3 is CASSSGLADSYNEQFF. The CDR3 nucleotides are TGTGCCAGCAGCTCGGGACTAGCGGACTCCTACAATGAGCAGTTCTTC.

The V call is TRBV28, the J call TRBJ2-1, with D tentatively TRBD2 (5 bases). Germline V gene sequence: CDR1 MDHEN, CDR2 SYDVKM. Trimming removed 6 bases from V and 3 bases from J, with 12 bases in between. The CDR3 loop spans 14 amino acids. The CDR3 nucleotides are TGTGCCAGCAGCCCCGGGGATCTCTACAATGAGCAGTTCTTC. As protein: CASSPGDLYNEQFF. The full variable domain, with the rest looked up from reference TRBV28 and TRBJ2-1, is DVKVTQSSRYLVKRTGEKVFLECVQDMDHENMFWYRQDPGLGLRLIYFSYDVKMKEKGDIPEGYSVSREKKERFSLILESASTNQTSMYLCASSPGDLYNEQFFGPGTRLTVL.

This chain joins TRBV4-1 and TRBJ1-2, with a possible D match to TRBD1 (5 bases). The CDR3 consists of 14 residues. Germline values: CDR1 MGHRA, CDR2 YSYEKL. V lost 0 bases, J lost 3 bases, and 8 bases lay in between. CDR3 DNA: TGCGCCAGCAGCCAAGAGCAGGGATACTATGGCTACACCTTC. Translation gives CASSQEQGYYGYTF.

V gene TRBV28 combines with J gene TRBJ2-7; TRBD1 matches 11 bases. Germline-derived CDR1 and CDR2 are MDHEN and SYDVKM. This CDR3 comprises 15 residues. Unmatched junction bases numbered 8, after V lost 5 bases and J lost 5 bases. CDR3 nucleotides: TGTGCCAGCAGTGTCCGGGACAGGGGGGTCGACGAGCAGTACTTC. It encodes CASSVRDRGVDEQYF.

The chain has TRBV3-1 (or the pseudogene TRBV3-2) and TRBJ2-1; maybe TRBD2 (7 bases). The CDR3 has 17 residues. Germline V CDR1 and CDR2: LGHDT, YNNKEL (reference sequence). V shed 4 bases and J shed 3 bases, with 19 bases lying between them. The CDR3 coding sequence is TGTGCCAGCAGCCGCATAGGGGGGGGAGTAGTCTACAATGAGCAGTTCTTC. Encoded protein: CASSRIGGGVVYNEQFF.

The chain uses TRBV7-2 and TRBJ1-4, with TRBD1 identical over 7 bases. Germline CDR1 and CDR2: SGHTA and FQGNSA. CDR3 length: 16 residues. V dropped 5 bases and J dropped 1; count of bases not matched to a gene: 7. CDR3: CASSLNRGGTNEKLFF. The CDR3 nucleotides are TGTGCCAGCAGCCTTAACAGGGGTGGAACTAATGAAAAACTGTTTTTT.

The chain employs TRBV3-1 (or the pseudogene TRBV3-2) and TRBJ2-7, with 10 bases identical to TRBD2. Per the germline V gene, CDR1 is LGHDT and CDR2 is YNNKEL (reference sequence). V shed 0 bases and J 5 bases; nucleotides not matched to a gene: 7. The CDR3 has 16 residues. CDR3 nucleotide sequence: TGTGCCAGCAGCCAAGACGGGTCAGCGGGAGGGAACGAGCAGTACTTC. It translates to CASSQDGSAGGNEQYF.

This clone was seen just once. The V call is TRBV2, the J call TRBJ1-1; 7 positions agree with TRBD1. This CDR3 region has 14 residues. V dropped 5 bases and J dropped 4; count of bases not matched to a gene: 7. CDR1 and CDR2 (germline): SNHLY, FYNNEI. CDR3 DNA: TGTGCCAGCAGTACCGACAGGGCCGCCACTGAAGCTTTCTTT. It translates to CASSTDRAATEAFF.

This sequence joins TRBV27 and TRBJ2-7; D is unclear. The germline gives CDR1 MNHEY, CDR2 SMNVEV (reference sequence). This CDR3 comprises 14 residues. V gave up 10 bases and J gave up 5 bases, with 21 bases separating them. The CDR3, as DNA: TGTGCCACTCGACGTAGCCTCGCCCGCCACGAGCAGTACTTC. Residues: CATRRSLARHEQYF.

The chain combines TRBV7-9 with TRBJ1-6; TRBD1 is a possible D gene (5 bases). CDR3 size: 13 residues. Germline CDR1 is SEHNR and CDR2 is FQNEAQ (reference sequence). Trimming shortened V by 3 bases and J by 14 bases, and 14 bases separated the two germline ends. The CDR3 spells CASSLDTLAALHF. The CDR3 nucleotides are TGTGCCAGCAGCTTGGACACCCTGGCGGCCCTCCACTTT.

This clone was seen a single time. The genes are TRBV25-1 and TRBJ1-2; TRBD1 matches at 10 bases. Germline V gene sequence: CDR1 MGHDK, CDR2 SYGVNS. V was pared by 3 bases and J by 2 bases, with 12 bases of the junction left unmatched. There are 18 residues in the CDR3. CDR3 nucleotides: TGTGCCAGCAGTGAGGGACAGGGGTCGTTCCTCAACAACTATGGCTACACCTTC. Encoded protein: CASSEGQGSFLNNYGYTF.

The rearrangement joins TRBV11-2 to TRBJ2-3; 13 nucleotides line up with TRBD2. Germline assignment: CDR1 SGHAT and CDR2 FQNNGV. The CDR3 totals 16 residues. V lost 4 bases and J lost 7; bases outside the gene matches: 8. The CDR3 nucleotides read TGTGCCAGCAGCTCCGAGACTAGCGGGAGGTTATATACGCAGTATTTT. This gives the protein CASSSETSGRLYTQYF.